The sequence of this T cell receptor beta chain was determined in a study of blood T cell repertoires in COVID-19. Sequenced by immunoSEQ multiplex PCR; TCRdb stores in-frame clones only, minus some. The sample has over 120,000 clones, about 82% seen once. V was cut by 2 bases and J by 0 bases, with 12 bases left in between. The CDR3 sequence is 16 residues long. Germline assignment: CDR1 MNHNS and CDR2 SASEGT. Sequenced input: peripheral blood. This clonotype was obtained from a woman of 80 years or more with active or convalescent COVID-19. The chain is built from TRBV6-1 and TRBJ2-3, with a possible D match to TRBD2 (6 bases). For the CDR3, the DNA is TGTGCCAGCAGTGAACACCGGGACTTTAGCACAGATACGCAGTATTTT. Its protein is CASSEHRDFSTDTQYF.